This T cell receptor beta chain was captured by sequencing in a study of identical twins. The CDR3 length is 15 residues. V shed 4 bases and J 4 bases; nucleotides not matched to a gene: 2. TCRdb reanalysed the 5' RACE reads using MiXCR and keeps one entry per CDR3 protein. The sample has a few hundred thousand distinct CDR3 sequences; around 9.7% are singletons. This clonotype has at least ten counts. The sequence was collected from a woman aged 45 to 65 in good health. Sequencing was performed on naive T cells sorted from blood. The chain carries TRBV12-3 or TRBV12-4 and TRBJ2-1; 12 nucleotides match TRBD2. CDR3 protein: CASSSSGRAYNEQFF. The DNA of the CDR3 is TGTGCCAGCAGTTCTAGCGGGAGGGCATACAATGAGCAGTTCTTC.